This T cell receptor beta chain was documented in a study of blood T cell repertoires in COVID-19. Study-wide background: Some COVID-19 samples were acute and others convalescent; all came from the United States, Italy and Spain.

Source study methods: How many nucleated cells were present was estimated from reference gene primer amplification. TCRdb's copy holds only in-frame clones and misses some; the assay was immunoSEQ multiplex PCR. That table is the source of V, J and clone size, and D and trimming were worked out from the DNA. Here the sample spans about 23,000 clones, about 90% being singletons. Between the trimmed V and J ends, which lost 0 bases and 4 bases, there was a span of 19 bases. Germline values: CDR1 SGDLS, CDR2 YYNGEE. This CDR3 has 17 amino acids. The chain is built from TRBV9 and TRBJ1-1, with D possibly being TRBD1 (5 bases). The source of this sequence is a woman of 80 years or more with active COVID-19. Sequences were obtained from peripheral blood. The chain's CDR3 is CASSVDAGGGWSTEAFF. CDR3 DNA: TGTGCCAGCAGCGTAGATGCGGGGGGGGGTTGGAGCACTGAAGCTTTCTTT.